The clone carrying this TCR beta chain showed up just a few times. The data are from a study of cytomegalovirus exposure and HLA in healthy donors. With 60 Vbeta and 13 Jbeta primers, the PCR was carried out. The assay was immunoSEQ multiplex PCR, and TCRdb's table has in-frame clones only and misses some. Of 150,000 to 200,000 clones in the sample, 78% were seen once. The junction had 10 bases not matched to a gene; V was cut back by 3 bases and J by 6 bases. In germline, CDR1 is SGDLS, CDR2 YYNGEE. The CDR3 contains 15 residues. The sequenced sample was PBMCs. The rearrangement uses TRBV9 and TRBJ2-7, with 9 bases lining up with TRBD1. The clonotype originates from a female donor in good health and CMV-seronegative. The CDR3 here is CASSALQGAVSEQYF. In DNA form, the CDR3 reads TGTGCCAGCAGCGCCCTACAGGGGGCGGTGAGCGAGCAGTACTTC.